A selection of T cell receptor beta chains follows, all from one sample in a study of cytomegalovirus exposure and HLA in healthy donors. Clones were sequenced by immunoSEQ multiplex PCR, and TCRdb holds only the in-frame ones, with some missing. The repertoire has 100,000 to 150,000 clones, roughly 80% of them found once; the top ten carry less than 3%. The sequenced material came from PBMCs. These receptor sequences come from a man younger than 45 in good health and CMV-seronegative. Each CDR3 is given with its conserved first and last residue. D genes are given only for firm matches. Part of the rows lack a size; the others show once, few, many or a class for expanded clones.

length,J,D,V,size,DNA,CDR3
15,TRBJ2-7,NA,TRBV7-9,NA,TGTGCCAGCAGCTTCGCTAGAATGAGCTCCTACGAGCAGTACTTC,CASSFARMSSYEQYF
17,TRBJ1-1,TRBD1,TRBV7-9,once,TGTGCCAGCAGCCCAAAGAGGACAGGCGACCTGAACACTGAAGCTTTCTTT,CASSPKRTGDLNTEAFF
16,TRBJ2-1,TRBD2,TRBV12-5,NA,TGTGCTAGTGGTTTGGTGCTTAGCGGGGTCTACAATGAGCAGTTCTTC,CASGLVLSGVYNEQFF
15,TRBJ2-3,NA,TRBV19,few,TGTGCCAGTAGACGGGGGAAGCTGGCCACAGATACGCAGTATTTT,CASRRGKLATDTQYF
15,TRBJ2-3,TRBD2,TRBV27,NA,TGTGCCAGCAGTCGTGTTGCGGGAGGGGCAGATACGCAGTATTTT,CASSRVAGGADTQYF
16,TRBJ2-2,NA,TRBV4-1,NA,TGCGCCAGCAGCGGCTGGTGGCGGAATCACACCGGGGAGCTGTTTTTT,CASSGWWRNHTGELFF
12,TRBJ1-2,NA,TRBV6-5,NA,TGTGCCAGCAGTTACGCGGGGGGGGGCTACACCTTC,CASSYAGGGYTF
18,TRBJ2-7,NA,TRBV7-9,once,TGTTCCAGCAGCTTAGTCCCATTAACGGCGGGAAGGGTCTACGAGCAGTACTTC,CSSSLVPLTAGRVYEQYF
14,TRBJ1-1,TRBD1,TRBV7-9,few,TGTGCCAGCAACCCCTCAGGGGGGACAGAGGAAGCTTTCTTT,CASNPSGGTEEAFF
16,TRBJ1-5,NA,TRBV5-6,NA,TGTGTCAGCAGCTGGTGGACTCAGCGAAGCAATCAGCCCCAGCATTTT,CVSSWWTQRSNQPQHF
13,TRBJ2-7,NA,TRBV27,NA,TGTGCCAGCAGTTTTGCGGGGAACTACGAGCAGTACTTC,CASSFAGNYEQYF
14,TRBJ2-2,TRBD1,TRBV5-1,NA,TGCGCCAGCAGCAAAACAGGGGACACCGGGGAGCTGTTTTTT,CASSKTGDTGELFF
16,TRBJ2-1,NA,TRBV19,NA,TGTGCCAGTACCACCGGGACACGCGGCTCCTACAATGAGCAGTTCTTC,CASTTGTRGSYNEQFF
14,TRBJ2-7,NA,TRBV7-6,NA,TGTGCCAGCAGCTTAGGGGCCAGCAGATACGAGCAGTACTTC,CASSLGASRYEQYF
12,TRBJ2-7,NA,TRBV2,NA,TGTGCCAGCAGTGCACAGTCCTACGAGCAGTACTTC,CASSAQSYEQYF
17,TRBJ2-2,TRBD2,TRBV19,NA,TGTGCCAGTAGTATCTTTCGGCTAGCGGGACACACCGGGGAGCTGTTTTTT,CASSIFRLAGHTGELFF
11,TRBJ1-1,NA,TRBV7-9,NA,TGTGCCAGCAGACTAGGGGACACGGCTTTCTTT,CASRLGDTAFF
16,TRBJ2-1,NA,TRBV5-6,few,TGTGCCAGCAGCTTCTTTTTGGACCTCGGGGACAATGAGCAGTTCTTC,CASSFFLDLGDNEQFF
15,TRBJ1-5,TRBD1,TRBV19,once,TGTGCCAGTAGTTCAGGACAGGGGCTCAATCAGCCCCAGCATTTT,CASSSGQGLNQPQHF
15,TRBJ2-7,NA,TRBV5-4,NA,TGTGCCAGCAGCGGATTTAGTCTAAGCGCGTACGAGCAGTACTTC,CASSGFSLSAYEQYF
14,TRBJ1-2,NA,TRBV5-1,NA,TGCGCCAGCAGCTTGTCCTTTGGCAGCTATGGCTACACCTTC,CASSLSFGSYGYTF
15,TRBJ1-2,TRBD1,TRBV5-6,NA,TGTGCCAGCAGCGCAGGGAACAGGGGGGCCAGTCCCTACACCTTC,CASSAGNRGASPYTF
11,TRBJ2-3,NA,TRBV29-1,NA,TGCAGCGTTACTTACACAGATACGCAGTATTTT,CSVTYTDTQYF
14,TRBJ2-1,TRBD2,TRBV5-1,NA,TGCGCCAGCAGCCCTAGCGGAGGCCGCAATGAGCAGTTCTTC,CASSPSGGRNEQFF
12,TRBJ1-5,NA,TRBV28,NA,TGTGCCAGCACCGAGAGCAATCAGCCCCAGCATTTT,CASTESNQPQHF
15,TRBJ1-2,NA,TRBV28,NA,TGTGCCAGCAGTTTATGGGGCACAGGGTACCTTGGCTACACCTTC,CASSLWGTGYLGYTF
14,TRBJ2-5,NA,TRBV9,once,TGTGCCAGCAGCGTAGGGACAACCCAAGAGACCCAGTACTTC,CASSVGTTQETQYF
14,TRBJ1-2,NA,TRBV6-6,NA,TGTGCCAGCAGTTACTCGGGGGGGGAGTCTGGCTACACCTTC,CASSYSGGESGYTF
13,TRBJ2-1,NA,TRBV27,NA,TGTGCCAGCAGTTTAGGGACTTACAATGAGCAGTTCTTC,CASSLGTYNEQFF
15,TRBJ2-1,TRBD2,TRBV5-1,NA,TGCGCCAGCAGCTTGTCGGGACTAACGAACAATGAGCAGTTCTTC,CASSLSGLTNNEQFF
18,TRBJ1-5,TRBD1,TRBV10-2,few,TGCGCCAGCAGTGAGTCTTGGGCAGGGGGCTTAGGCAATCAGCCCCAGCATTTT,CASSESWAGGLGNQPQHF
21,TRBJ2-1,NA,TRBV4-1,NA,TGCGCCAGCAGCCAAGCGTCCCTTCGGGGAACTCCTAAGAACCTCTACAATGAGCAGTTCTTC,CASSQASLRGTPKNLYNEQFF
14,TRBJ1-1,NA,TRBV10-3,NA,TGTGCCATCAGTGAGTCACTGACTTCGGCTGAAGCTTTCTTT,CAISESLTSAEAFF
15,TRBJ1-1,TRBD1,TRBV13,NA,TGTGCCAGCAGCTTTACGGGACAGGTGAACACTGAAGCTTTCTTT,CASSFTGQVNTEAFF
15,TRBJ1-4,TRBD1,TRBV6-6,NA,TGTGCCAGCAGTAACAGGGGGGAGGTTATTGAAAAACTGTTTTTT,CASSNRGEVIEKLFF
14,TRBJ2-7,TRBD1,TRBV5-1,few,TGCGCCAGCATTTGGGGGACAGGGGTGCACGAGCAGTACTTC,CASIWGTGVHEQYF
16,TRBJ1-4,NA,TRBV5-8,NA,TGTGCCAGCAGCCCAGGTTTGGGAGTAACTAATGAAAAACTGTTTTTT,CASSPGLGVTNEKLFF
15,TRBJ2-3,TRBD2,TRBV10-3,NA,TGTGCCATCAGGGGGACTAGCGGGGTCACAGATACGCAGTATTTT,CAIRGTSGVTDTQYF
14,TRBJ2-7,NA,TRBV6-5,NA,TGTGCCAGCAGGAGAGGGCAGGGACTTTACGAGCAGTACTTC,CASRRGQGLYEQYF
16,TRBJ2-3,TRBD2,TRBV28,NA,TGTGCCAGCAGTTCCCCGTTGCGGGACTACACAGATACGCAGTATTTT,CASSSPLRDYTDTQYF
15,TRBJ2-3,NA,TRBV28,NA,TGTGCCAGCAGCCCGCCTGGTTCCCGAGCAGATACGCAGTATTTT,CASSPPGSRADTQYF
15,TRBJ2-7,TRBD1,TRBV23-1,NA,TGCGCCAGCAGGATAACGGGGACAGGGGCGTACGAGCAGTACTTC,CASRITGTGAYEQYF
12,TRBJ2-7,NA,TRBV10-1,NA,TGCGCCAGCGACAGGAAGATCTACGAGCAGTACTTC,CASDRKIYEQYF
12,TRBJ1-1,TRBD1,TRBV5-1,NA,TGCGCCAGCCAGGGGGAAGTCAGTGAAGCTTTCTTT,CASQGEVSEAFF
15,TRBJ1-5,NA,TRBV9,NA,TGTGCCAGCAGCGCGTCAGGGACTTACAATCAGCCCCAGCATTTT,CASSASGTYNQPQHF